The clone carrying this TCR beta chain was found a few times. This record comes from a study of naive and memory T cell subsets. Two oligonucleotides, mixed equimolar, formed the beta constant-region primer covering TRBC1 and TRBC2. The ligated cDNA underwent four PCR rounds using SP2 and nested alpha and beta constant-region primers. From the UMI-ligation and nested PCR reads, TCRdb called clonotypes with MiXCR, one entry per CDR3 protein. The sample consists of over 30,000 distinct CDR3 sequences, about 18% of them appearing once. V gave up 2 bases and J gave up 10 bases; unmatched junction bases: 3. CDR1 and CDR2 (germline): SGHAT, FQNNGV. This CDR3 spans 13 amino acids.

Specimen: effector memory CD4+ T cells from blood. Noted subset: effector memory, CD45RA- CD27-. The chain recombines TRBV11-2 with TRBJ2-1; 9 positions match TRBD2. This TCR was sampled from a human donor in good health. CDR3 nucleotide sequence: TGTGCCAGCAGCTTAAGTGGGACTAGCGAGCAGTTCTTC. Amino acid sequence: CASSLSGTSEQFF.